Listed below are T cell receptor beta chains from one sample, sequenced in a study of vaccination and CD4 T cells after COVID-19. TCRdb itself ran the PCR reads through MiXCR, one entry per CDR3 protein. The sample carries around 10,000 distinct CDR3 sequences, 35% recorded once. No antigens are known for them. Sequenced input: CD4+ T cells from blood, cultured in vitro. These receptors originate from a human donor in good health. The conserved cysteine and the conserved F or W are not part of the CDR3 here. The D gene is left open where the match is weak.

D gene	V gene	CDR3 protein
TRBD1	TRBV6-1	ASSVGQGRTGELF
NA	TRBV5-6	ASSLLHRASYEQY
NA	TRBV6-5	ASSYSMVNTEAF
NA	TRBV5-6	ASWGVGGKRNQPQH
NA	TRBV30	AWKAGAGTGELF
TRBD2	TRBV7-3	ASSLLAGQETQY
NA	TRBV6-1	ASRTLKTEAF
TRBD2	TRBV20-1	SARTSGSSDTQY
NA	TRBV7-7	ASTSRQSYEQY
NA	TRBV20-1	SVLPGGAEGEQY